This T cell receptor beta chain derives from a study of blood T cell repertoires in COVID-19. The wider study: Collection of acute and convalescent COVID-19 samples took place in the United States, Italy and Spain.

V lost 3 bases and J lost 1, with 7 bases in between. The CDR3 runs 14 residues. Germline lookup yields CDR1 ENHRY and CDR2 SYGVKD. Sequenced by immunoSEQ multiplex PCR; TCRdb stores in-frame clones only, minus some. The sample lists approximately 120,000 clones; over 70% were seen once. V and J are TRBV10-3 and TRBJ1-3; D ambiguous. The TCR was taken from a woman between 45 and 60 years old with acute or convalescent COVID-19. The source material was peripheral blood. CDR3 sequence reads: CAISDLKSGNTIYF. CDR3 coding DNA: TGTGCCATCAGTGACCTAAAATCTGGAAACACCATATATTTT.